This TCR beta chain was retrieved from a study of T cells after yellow fever vaccination. Study findings and constraints: CD4 and CD8 compartments shared a small share of clonotypes, likely from convergent recombination. Most clones from primary vaccination resurfaced after the booster (96% CD4, over 75% CD8).

It was through 5'RACE template switching that TCR cDNA was made, with a universal primer site and UMIs added. TCRdb re-called the 5' RACE reads through MiXCR, storing one row per CDR3 protein. The table shows more than 300,000 distinct CDR3 sequences, with around a tenth occurring only once. V shed 3 bases and J shed 5 bases, with 7 bases lying between them. Germline loops: CDR1 KGHSH, CDR2 LQKENI. The CDR3 length is 12 residues. The table lists this clonotype with a few counts. Its antigen is currently unknown. This receptor was obtained from a man between 18 and 35 years old who received the YFV17D yellow fever vaccine. The genes are TRBV18 and TRBJ2-5, with D uncertain. The input for sequencing was CD4+ T cells sorted from PBMCs, taken 45 days after the yellow fever booster vaccination. The CDR3: CASSPYTETQYF. DNA of the CDR3: TGTGCCAGCTCACCTTATACGGAGACCCAGTACTTC.